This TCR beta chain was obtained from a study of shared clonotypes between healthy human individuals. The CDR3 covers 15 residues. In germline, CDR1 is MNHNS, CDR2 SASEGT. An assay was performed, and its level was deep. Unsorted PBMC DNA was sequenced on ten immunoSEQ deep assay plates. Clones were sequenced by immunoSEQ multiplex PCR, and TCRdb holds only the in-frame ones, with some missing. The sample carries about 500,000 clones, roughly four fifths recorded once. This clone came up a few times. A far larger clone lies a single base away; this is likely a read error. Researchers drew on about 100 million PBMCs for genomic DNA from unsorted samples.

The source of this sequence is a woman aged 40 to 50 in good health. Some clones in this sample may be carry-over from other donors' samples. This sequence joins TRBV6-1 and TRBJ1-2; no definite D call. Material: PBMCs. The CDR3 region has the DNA TGTGCCAGCGGTGAAGCATCGACCGGCGGGTATGGCTACACCTTC. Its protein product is CASGEASTGGYGYTF.